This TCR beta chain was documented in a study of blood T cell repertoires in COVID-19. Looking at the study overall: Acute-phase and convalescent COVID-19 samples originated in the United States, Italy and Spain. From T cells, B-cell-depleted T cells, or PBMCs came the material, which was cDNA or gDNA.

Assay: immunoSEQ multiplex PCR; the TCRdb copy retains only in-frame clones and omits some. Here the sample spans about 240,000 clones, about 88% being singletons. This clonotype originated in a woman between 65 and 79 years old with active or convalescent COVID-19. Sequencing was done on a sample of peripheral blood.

The CDR3 reads CASSRGTGATDTQYF. In nucleotides, the CDR3 is TGTGCCAGCAGCCGCGGGACAGGGGCAACAGATACGCAGTATTTT. The rearrangement links TRBV7-3 to TRBJ2-3; 10 nucleotides match TRBD1. Germline loops: CDR1 SGHTA, CDR2 FQGTGA. The CDR3 runs to 15 residues. With 5 bases clipped from V and 3 bases from J, the junction kept 5 bases outside the gene matches.